This T cell receptor (beta chain) is drawn from a study of cytomegalovirus exposure and HLA in healthy donors. Regarding this clone: Its antigen is not identified.

Libraries were prepared by immunoSEQ multiplex PCR; TCRdb keeps only in-frame clonotypes and omits some of them. The data show some 98,000 clones, around nine tenths seen once. Trimming at V came to 3 bases and at J to 4 bases, leaving 4 bases not matched to a gene. From germline, CDR1 is KGHSH and CDR2 LQKENI. CDR3 length: 15 amino acids. An approximately 120-subject validation cohort, separate from the 666-subject first cohort, supplied the donors. Findings and limits, study-wide: Reports indicated that the classifier achieved high specificity and sensitivity in diagnosing cytomegalovirus status. Rarity characterized most TCR sequences, yet some public TCRs appeared in many donors. Researchers counted over 150 TCR beta chains as cytomegalovirus-associated.

The genes are TRBV18 and TRBJ2-1, with 9 bases lining up with TRBD1. Specimen: PBMCs. The origin of this receptor is a woman aged 25-40 years in good health and CMV-seronegative. This CDR3 reads CASSPPGQGYNEQFF. The DNA of the CDR3 is TGTGCCAGCTCACCCCCGGGACAGGGATACAATGAGCAGTTCTTC.